These 21 T cell receptor beta chains were all obtained from the same sample, sequenced in a study of blood T cells in healthy people across ages. The second PCR ran about 6 to 12 cycles with a sample-barcoded 5' primer and J-beta primers. MiXCR, run by TCRdb on the 5' RACE reads, gives a single entry per CDR3 protein. The sample includes nearly 800,000 distinct CDR3 sequences, 20% to 25% of them seen just once. The data also belong to a second study, concerning T cells of mothers and their children.

Sequenced sample: blood. The source of these receptors is a boy aged 10-17 years in good health.

This clonotype was picked up a small number of times. The chain couples TRBV29-1 to TRBJ2-5; 14 positions match TRBD2. The trim removed 6 bases at V and 5 bases at J, leaving 11 bases unmatched. This CDR3 region has 16 residues. Germline CDR1 and CDR2: SQVTM and ANQGSEA. The CDR3 region is CSVTSGTSGSVETQYF. The CDR3 DNA sequence: TGCAGCGTGACCTCGGGGACTAGCGGGAGTGTGGAGACCCAGTACTTC.

The gene calls are TRBV15 and TRBJ2-7, with 8 bases that match TRBD1. The CDR3 runs to 16 residues. Per germline, CDR1 LNHNV and CDR2 YYDKDF (reference sequence). Trimming at V came to 2 bases and at J to 5 bases, leaving 11 bases not matched to a gene. CDR3 sequence (DNA): TGTGCCACCAGCAGACTACCAAGGACAGGGTCTAACGAGCAGTACTTC. It codes for CATSRLPRTGSNEQYF.

This clonotype was counted between two and nine times. This sequence joins TRBV4-1 and TRBJ2-5, with D perhaps TRBD2 (6 bases). V was shortened by 1 base and J by 1 base, with 7 bases between the two germline ends. Per germline, CDR1 MGHRA and CDR2 YSYEKL. The CDR3 length is 14 residues. CDR3 amino acids: CASSQGRGQETQYF. CDR3 nucleotides: TGCGCCAGCAGCCAAGGGCGGGGCCAAGAGACCCAGTACTTC.

This clonotype was detected only a few times. The gene calls are TRBV11-2 and TRBJ2-1; 9 nucleotides agree with TRBD2. V shed 0 bases and J 9 bases; nucleotides not matched to a gene: 9. CDR3 length: 16 amino acids. Germline-derived CDR1 and CDR2 are SGHAT and FQNNGV. The CDR3 nucleotides read TGTGCCAGCAGCTTAGATCTCGGCGGGGGGGCCCGTGAGCAGTTCTTC. It translates to CASSLDLGGGAREQFF.

This clonotype was seen many times. The chain carries TRBV28 and TRBJ2-7; TRBD1 is a possible D gene (5 bases). V was cut by 3 bases and J by 3 bases, with 18 bases left in between. Germline CDR1 MDHEN, CDR2 SYDVKM. The CDR3 spans 16 residues. CDR3 nucleotides: TGTGCCAGCAGTTTTGGGGCAGGGTGGATCGGCTACGAGCAGTACTTC. Protein: CASSFGAGWIGYEQYF.

This clonotype was seen a few times. The chain carries TRBV6-6 and TRBJ2-3; D uncertain. Trimming cost V 5 bases and J 1 base, with 16 bases left between them. This CDR3 is 16 amino acids long. Per the germline V gene, CDR1 is MNHNY and CDR2 is SVGAGI (reference sequence). This CDR3 is CASSTKLVLGTDTQYF. In nucleotides, the CDR3 is TGTGCCAGCAGTACCAAACTTGTACTCGGCACAGATACGCAGTATTTT.

V gene TRBV20-1 combines with J gene TRBJ2-1; D may be TRBD2 (5 bases). Trimming stripped 6 bases from V and 10 bases from J, with 13 bases between. There are 11 residues in the CDR3. The germline V gene encodes CDR1 DFQATT and CDR2 SNEGSKA (reference sequence). CDR3 bases: TGCAGTGCCCCTCGGGGTGGCGAGCAGTTCTTC. Residues: CSAPRGGEQFF.

This clonotype was recorded a few times. The chain employs TRBV20-1 and TRBJ1-1; D not resolved. The V gene lost 2 bases and the J gene lost 1 base, with 8 bases spanning the gap. The length of the CDR3 is 13 residues. Germline-derived CDR1 and CDR2 are DFQATT and SNEGSKA (reference sequence). The CDR3 nucleotides read TGCAGTGCTAGATCCACTTGGAACACTGAAGCTTTCTTT. It is translated as CSARSTWNTEAFF.

This clonotype was found a few times. The DNA for the CDR3 is TGTGCCAGCAGCCCTCTACTCGGGGGGCTAAGCACAGATACGCAGTATTTT. Translating it yields CASSPLLGGLSTDTQYF. The chain recombines TRBV14 with TRBJ2-3; tentative D call: TRBD2 (7 bases). This CDR3 has 17 amino acids. Germline CDR1 SGHDN, CDR2 FVKESK. V lost 4 bases to trimming and J lost 0 bases, with 17 bases between them.

CDR3 DNA sequence: TGTGCCAGCAGCAAAGTGATCCGGGACAGGGGGCCGGAGACCGGGGAGCTGTTTTTT. It encodes CASSKVIRDRGPETGELFF. The chain combines TRBV21-1 with TRBJ2-2; TRBD1 was called by the table and not checked on the DNA. TRBV21-1 is noted as a pseudogene. The CDR3 covers 19 residues.

The CDR3 loop is CASSPGQTLYEQYF. The CDR3 DNA follows: TGTGCCAGCAGCCCCGGACAGACCCTCTACGAGCAGTACTTC. The J gene is TRBJ2-7, the V gene TRBV11-2; weak D call: TRBD1 (6 bases). This CDR3 comprises 14 residues. Germline CDR1 is SGHAT and CDR2 is FQNNGV. Trimming cost V 5 bases and J 3 bases, with 14 bases left between them.

This clonotype was picked up a small number of times. The chain employs TRBV29-1 and TRBJ2-5; the match to TRBD1 covers 8 bases. The J call is doubtful: the DNA matches TRBJ2-7 better. Germline-derived CDR1 and CDR2 are SQVTM and ANQGSEA. The CDR3 contains 15 residues. The CDR3 sequence: CSVEGTGNRAYEQYF. The DNA of the CDR3 is TGCAGCGTTGAAGGGACAGGGAATCGAGCCTACGAGCAGTACTTC.

This chain links TRBV9 with TRBJ1-1; 8 positions agree with TRBD1. Losses at the gene ends were 3 bases for V and 4 bases for J; bases not matched to a gene: 8. Germline CDR1 is SGDLS and CDR2 is YYNGEE. This CDR3 has 15 residues. The CDR3 loop reads CASSAQTGGGTEAFF. CDR3 in DNA: TGTGCCAGCAGCGCCCAAACAGGGGGGGGCACTGAAGCTTTCTTT.

The chain recombines TRBV6-2 or TRBV6-3 with TRBJ1-6; D unresolved. Trimming removed 2 bases at V and 16 bases at J, with 15 bases between. Germline-derived CDR1 and CDR2 are MNHEY and SVGEGT. The CDR3 totals 13 residues. The CDR3 bases are TGTGCCAGCAGTTACGGAGGACTCCCGTCGCTCCACTTT. Protein product: CASSYGGLPSLHF.

The sample holds a few counts of this clonotype. This sequence joins TRBV7-9 and TRBJ2-7, with no clear D. The CDR3 is made up of 12 amino acids. Between the trimmed V and J ends, which lost 1 base and 7 bases, there was a span of 8 bases. Germline values: CDR1 SEHNR, CDR2 FQNEAQ (reference sequence). The chain's CDR3 is CASSLVVGEQYF. The CDR3 DNA reads TGTGCCAGCAGCTTAGTGGTGGGGGAGCAGTACTTC.

This clonotype was counted only a few times. This chain links TRBV3-1 with TRBJ2-1, with TRBD2 matching 15 bases. The V gene end was trimmed by 4 bases and the J gene end by 2 bases; junction bases not matched to a gene: 6. Germline CDR1 is LGHDT and CDR2 is YNNKEL (reference sequence). CDR3 length: 18 amino acids. This CDR3 is CASSPPGTSGRPYNEQFF. As DNA, the CDR3 is TGTGCCAGCAGCCCTCCCGGGACTAGCGGGAGGCCCTACAATGAGCAGTTCTTC.

The gene calls are TRBV20-1 and TRBJ2-7, with D unclear. V lost 7 bases, J lost 2 bases, and 15 bases lay in between. Per germline, CDR1 DFQATT and CDR2 SNEGSKA (reference sequence). This CDR3 is 13 amino acids long. The CDR3 region is CSGTPLQTYEQYF. In nucleotides, the CDR3 is TGCAGTGGCACTCCCCTGCAGACCTACGAGCAGTACTTC.

This clonotype was seen only a few times. The rearrangement links TRBV7-3 to TRBJ2-2, with 10 bases that match TRBD2. Germline loops: CDR1 SGHTA, CDR2 FQGTGA. The V and J ends lost 5 bases and 2 bases, in that order; junction bases with no gene match: 8. The CDR3 has 17 amino acids. The CDR3 reads CASSHPSGSYNTGELFF. The CDR3 nucleotides are TGTGCCAGCAGCCACCCTAGCGGGAGTTATAACACCGGGGAGCTGTTTTTT.

This sequence joins TRBV7-8 and TRBJ2-5; TRBD2 agrees at 15 bases. The junction had 6 bases not matched to a gene; V was cut back by 5 bases and J by 5 bases. The CDR3 length is 16 residues. Germline-derived CDR1 and CDR2 are SGHVS and FQNEAQ. The CDR3 loop is CASSKWTSGGAETQYF. In nucleotides, the CDR3 is TGTGCCAGCAGCAAGTGGACTAGCGGGGGGGCGGAGACCCAGTACTTC.

This clonotype was recorded a few times. The CDR3 nucleotides are TGTGCCAGCAGCTTAACGGCCCCGGGACTTCAATACAATGAGCAGTTCTTC. Amino acids: CASSLTAPGLQYNEQFF. The J gene is TRBJ2-1, the V gene TRBV7-9; D may be TRBD2 (6 bases). Trimming cost V 2 bases and J 4 bases, with 18 bases left between them. CDR3 length: 17 residues. The germline gives CDR1 SEHNR, CDR2 FQNEAQ (reference sequence).

This clonotype is a singleton in its sample. V is TRBV13 and J is TRBJ2-5; D could derive from TRBD1 or TRBD2 (6 bases each). The last part of the DNA fits TRBJ2-1 better; the J call may be wrong. CDR1 is PRHDT, CDR2 FYEKMQ, per germline (reference sequence). This CDR3 has 16 amino acids. The CDR3 protein is CASSLVTVPEGVGQFF. CDR3 nucleotides: TGTGCCAGCAGCTTAGTGACAGTCCCGGAGGGGGTCGGCCAGTTCTTC.